This T cell receptor beta chain was identified during a study of cytomegalovirus exposure and HLA in healthy donors (dated by TCRdb to about 2017). Study-wide context: According to an earlier analysis of 587 of the donors, roughly 180 million T cells yielded roughly 100 million unique TCR beta sequences and around 300 Gb of sequence data. Four to six DR-DQ haplotypes were handled as single units for association and clustering, since linkage in the cohort was strong. To predict cytomegalovirus infection status, the study combined high-throughput TCR immunosequencing, statistical association of individual TCRs with disease status, and machine learning. An earlier analysis of roughly 600 of the donors used high-throughput TCR beta sequencing to judge whether each TCR beta V gene segment behaved as functional or pseudogenic. A later analysis re-analyzed previously published TCR beta repertoires from about 600 donors and added high-resolution HLA genotyping to study TCR occurrence patterns. The study aimed to test whether signatures of past pathogen exposure could be identified by cataloging public T cell receptors. Besides the first cohort of about 730 subjects, a separate validation cohort made up of over a hundred different subjects was used. HLA typing included class I and class II loci at four-digit resolution. Around 330 gigabases of sequencing data and around 88 million unique TCR sequences made up an early release that covered approximately 650 HLA-typed donors. The number of typed donors differed by locus: about 620-640 for A, B, C, DRB1 and DQB1; some 500 for DQA1; around 580 for DPA1; and about 450 for DPB1. Rather than using new phenotypic data, the later analysis identified candidate immune exposures from TCR beta sequences and from how often those sequences occurred across donors. Donor age, sex, ethnicity and CMV serostatus were collected together with the repertoire data. A later genetic analysis took genome-wide SNP genotypes for 398 of the 666 donors and used that subset as a discovery cohort. Of the roughly 400 genotyped donors, approximately 83% fell in the genetic ancestry cluster associated with self-reported Caucasian donors. The T cell repertoires of some 670 subjects were profiled by immunosequencing and related to cytomegalovirus serostatus. Among a few hundred genotyped donors of the cohort, an average of approximately 230,000 unique TCR beta nucleotide sequences were sequenced per donor, about a sixth of them non-productive. Every repertoire in the discovery cohort had been generated on one and the same sequencing platform. The paper as a whole reports these results and caveats: A further reported finding was that TCR beta sequences accurately predicted the HLA-A and HLA-B alleles for most subjects in the first cohort. Strong co-occurrence of HLA alleles, especially DR and DQ, made assigning TCR associations to individual alleles difficult. The classifier was reported to diagnose cytomegalovirus status with high specificity and sensitivity in both the original and validation cohorts. The study gave a list of 150 to 200 TCR beta chains associated with cytomegalovirus. This cohort had only TCR beta chains sequenced, and the lack of alpha or paired-chain data limited which features could be detected. According to a later genetic analysis, donors in an Asian-associated ancestry cluster had fewer N-insertions in productive TCRs than the approximately 710-donor mean. The authors suggested that the approach could potentially be extended to other disease states and immunological phenotypes. A cluster of highly shared sequence variants was judged likely to be a technical artifact of the sequencing pipeline. Broadly in line with IMGT annotations, most TCR beta V segments showed up in productive rearrangements about 90% or about 30% of the time in an earlier analysis of some 590 of the donors. A later genetic analysis associated a missense DCLRE1C variant with V-gene and J-gene trimming of TCR beta chains, and an independent cohort replicated the association. While some public TCRs were present in many individuals, most TCR sequences turned up only very rarely across donors. Because some donors lacked HLA typing at each locus, the association tests relied only on the typed subset. According to a later analysis, most CMV-associated TCR beta chains appeared to be HLA-restricted, and the HLA associations seemed to be driven largely by CMV exposure. Linkage disequilibrium might explain the correlated functional status among segregating V segments, but an unknown experimental factor could not be excluded. In vitro tests confirmed that three of the cytomegalovirus-associated TCR beta chains recognize cytomegalovirus antigens. For the cohort, immune exposure information was limited to CMV serostatus. According to a later analysis, parvovirus B19, influenza, CMV and Epstein-Barr virus appeared linked to several top co-occurrence clusters. Because counts were too low, about 17 rarely observed V segments, including chromosome 9 orphons, were excluded from the earlier analysis of about 500 of the donors. According to a later analysis, TCR association rates differed among HLA loci, with DRB1 alleles showing the most associated TCRs and HLA-C alleles showing the fewest. The presence/absence analyses assumed that sequencing depth was roughly uniform across donors, and that assumption may not be true. Compared with equally common non-associated chains, HLA-associated TCR beta chains in a later analysis were more clonally expanded and had lower generation probabilities. Specific HLA alleles were associated with 18,000 or so TCR beta sequences at a false discovery rate of 0.05 in a later analysis.

In regard to this clone: What this receptor recognizes is not known. One base away there is no much larger clone; base qualities are not given.

The cohort consisted of 666 healthy bone marrow donors. At the time of sampling, all cohort members were nominally healthy, though unrecorded immune exposures were likely present. The donor was CMV seropositive and belonged to the group of around 300 seropositive cohort members. Every donor gave a peripheral blood sample, and the peripheral blood mononuclear cells from that sample were used for TCR beta sequencing. Genomic DNA was extracted from the blood cell samples with the Qiagen DNeasy Blood Extraction Kit. Library creation used the immunoSEQ multiplex PCR assay. For the multiplex PCR, a mixture combining 60 forward primers for TCR Vbeta segments and 13 reverse primers for TCR Jbeta segments was used. The CDR3 region of rearranged TCR beta genes was amplified from genomic DNA with a multiplex PCR assay. The amplified TCR beta libraries were sequenced on the Illumina HiSeq System as 87-base-pair reads. In the original analysis: A later analysis counted about 80 million unique TCR beta chains across the 700 or so repertoires, and some 11 million of these chains were shared by at least two donors. Raw reads were error-corrected and collapsed into unique sequences with a nearest-neighbor algorithm that merged closely related sequences to remove PCR and sequencing errors. CDR3 sequences were aligned to IMGT reference sequences to assign V, D and J gene segments. Each retained sequence needed at least a six-nucleotide match to both a V gene segment and a J gene segment. Rearrangements were called productive when the CDR3 lacked stop codons and stayed in frame with V and J; all others were non-productive. Following IMGT convention, CDR3 was defined as the stretch from the second conserved V-encoded cysteine to the conserved J-encoded phenylalanine. The earlier analysis of roughly 590 of the donors excluded any sequence lacking an unambiguous match to a single V gene segment. An earlier analysis of fewer than 650 of the donors classified V segments as functional when productive rearrangements were above 56.7% and as segregating when the standard deviation between donors was above 5%. A statistical classification framework was built for diagnosing cytomegalovirus status from the catalog of TCR beta chain sequences. In a later analysis, V and J genes were assigned by comparing TCR nucleotide sequences against IMGT/GENE-DB human TR gene sequences. The TCRdist pipeline was used in a later analysis to assign CDR3 sequences and most-parsimonious VDJ recombination scenarios. A later analysis defined each TCR beta chain by its CDR3 amino acid sequence plus V-gene family, and excluded reads lacking a unique V-gene family. A later analysis removed over 500 highly shared, low-generation-probability nucleotide sequences to deal with suspected cross-contamination and a sequencing artifact. For each public chain, a later analysis derived a clonal expansion index from normalized ranks of inferred template counts within each repertoire. Generation probabilities in a later analysis came from a VDJ recombination model fitted to out-of-frame rearrangements, and those results were checked against IGoR. In a later analysis, hypergeometric tests were used to score TCR-TCR, TCR-HLA and TCR-CMV co-occurrence, with a repertoire-size bias correction applied to TCR pairs. False discovery rates were estimated in a later analysis by permuting HLA or CMV assignments 20 times. In a later analysis, co-occurring TCRs were grouped with DBSCAN, and TCRdist sequence similarity was added when clustering was performed within HLA-allele-positive subsets. Co-occurrence clustering excluded repertoires with fewer than 30,000 or more than 120,000 public chains, plus five with anomalous nucleotide sharing. Entries here come from immuneACCESS through TCRdb and include only in-frame sequences with V and J called. Some clones fail to appear in such tables; in the studies checked, an unresolved V gene covers under half of the shortfall, and the cause of the remainder is unknown. The DNA was the basis for D and trimming; V, J and clone size are from that table. Within this sample are around 300,000 clones, with about four fifths of them counted one time only. Roughly 2% of the sample comes from the top ten.

This receptor was taken from a woman aged 40 to 50 in good health and CMV-seropositive. Specimen: PBMCs.

The base sequence is TGTGCCAGTAGTATGGTCCTTCTGGGGGGCACCGGGGAGCTGTTTTTT. Its protein product is CASSMVLLGGTGELFF. The rearrangement combines TRBV19 with TRBJ2-2; TRBD2 might be the D gene, on 6 matching bases. A distance of 15 bases separates the germline ends of V and J, which lose 3 bases and 4 bases respectively. The germline V gene (reference sequence) supplies CDR1 LNHDA and CDR2 SQIVND. The CDR3 sequence holds 16 residues, the cysteine and phenylalanine included. Only the CDR3 DNA stays, 48 bases, in frame from base 1.